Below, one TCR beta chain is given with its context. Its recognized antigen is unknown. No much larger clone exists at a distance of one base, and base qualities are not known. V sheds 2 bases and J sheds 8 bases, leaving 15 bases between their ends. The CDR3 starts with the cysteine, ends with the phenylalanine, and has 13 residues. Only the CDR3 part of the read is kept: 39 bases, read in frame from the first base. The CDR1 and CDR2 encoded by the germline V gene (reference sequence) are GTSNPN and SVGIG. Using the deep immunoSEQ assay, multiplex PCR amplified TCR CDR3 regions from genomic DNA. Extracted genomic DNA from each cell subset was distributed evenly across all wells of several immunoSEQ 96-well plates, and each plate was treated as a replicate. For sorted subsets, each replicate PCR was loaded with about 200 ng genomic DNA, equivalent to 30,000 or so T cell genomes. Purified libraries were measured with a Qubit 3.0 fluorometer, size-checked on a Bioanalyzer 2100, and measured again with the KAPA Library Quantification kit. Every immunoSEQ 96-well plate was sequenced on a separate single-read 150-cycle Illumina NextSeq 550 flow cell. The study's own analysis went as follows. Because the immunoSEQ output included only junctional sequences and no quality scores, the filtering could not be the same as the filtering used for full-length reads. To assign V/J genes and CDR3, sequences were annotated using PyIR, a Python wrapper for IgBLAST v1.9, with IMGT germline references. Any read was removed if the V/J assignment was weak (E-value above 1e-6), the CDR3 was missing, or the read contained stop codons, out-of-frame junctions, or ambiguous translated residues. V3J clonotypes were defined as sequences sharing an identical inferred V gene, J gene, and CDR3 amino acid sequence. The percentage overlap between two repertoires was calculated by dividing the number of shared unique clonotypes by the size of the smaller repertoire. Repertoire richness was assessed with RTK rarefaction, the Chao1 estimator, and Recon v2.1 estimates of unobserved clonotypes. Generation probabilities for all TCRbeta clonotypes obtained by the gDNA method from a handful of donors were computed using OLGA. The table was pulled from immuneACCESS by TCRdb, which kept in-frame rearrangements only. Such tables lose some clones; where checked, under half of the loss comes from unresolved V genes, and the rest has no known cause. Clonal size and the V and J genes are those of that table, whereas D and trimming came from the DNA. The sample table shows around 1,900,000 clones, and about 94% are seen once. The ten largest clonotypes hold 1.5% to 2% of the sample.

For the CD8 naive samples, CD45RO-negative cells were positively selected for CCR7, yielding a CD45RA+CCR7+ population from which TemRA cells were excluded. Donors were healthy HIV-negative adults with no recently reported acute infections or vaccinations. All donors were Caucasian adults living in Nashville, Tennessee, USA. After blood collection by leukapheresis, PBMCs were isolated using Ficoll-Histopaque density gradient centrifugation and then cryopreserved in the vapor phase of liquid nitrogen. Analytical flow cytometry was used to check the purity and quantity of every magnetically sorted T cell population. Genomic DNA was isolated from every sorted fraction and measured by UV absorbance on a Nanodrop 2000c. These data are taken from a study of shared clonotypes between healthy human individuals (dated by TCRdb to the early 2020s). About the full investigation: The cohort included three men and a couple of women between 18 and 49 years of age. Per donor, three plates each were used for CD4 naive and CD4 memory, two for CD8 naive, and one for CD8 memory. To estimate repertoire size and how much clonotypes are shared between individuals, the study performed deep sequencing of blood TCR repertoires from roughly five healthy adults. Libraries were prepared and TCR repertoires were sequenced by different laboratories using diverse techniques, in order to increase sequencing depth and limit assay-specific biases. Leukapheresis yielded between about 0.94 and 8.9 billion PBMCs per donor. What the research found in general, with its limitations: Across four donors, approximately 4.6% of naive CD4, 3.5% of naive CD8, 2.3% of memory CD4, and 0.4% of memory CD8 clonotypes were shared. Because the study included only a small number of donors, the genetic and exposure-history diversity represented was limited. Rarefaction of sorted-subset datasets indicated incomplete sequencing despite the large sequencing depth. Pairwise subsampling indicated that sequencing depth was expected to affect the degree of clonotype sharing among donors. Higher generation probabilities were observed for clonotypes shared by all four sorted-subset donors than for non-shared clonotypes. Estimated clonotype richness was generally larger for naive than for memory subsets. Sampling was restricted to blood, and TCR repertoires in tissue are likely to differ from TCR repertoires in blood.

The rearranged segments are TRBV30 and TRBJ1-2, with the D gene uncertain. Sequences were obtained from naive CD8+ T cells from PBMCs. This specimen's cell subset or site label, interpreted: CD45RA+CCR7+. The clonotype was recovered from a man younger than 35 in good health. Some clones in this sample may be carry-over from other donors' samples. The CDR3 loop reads CAWSLSIPGGYTF. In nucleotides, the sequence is TGTGCCTGGAGTCTATCAATCCCGGGAGGCTACACCTTC.